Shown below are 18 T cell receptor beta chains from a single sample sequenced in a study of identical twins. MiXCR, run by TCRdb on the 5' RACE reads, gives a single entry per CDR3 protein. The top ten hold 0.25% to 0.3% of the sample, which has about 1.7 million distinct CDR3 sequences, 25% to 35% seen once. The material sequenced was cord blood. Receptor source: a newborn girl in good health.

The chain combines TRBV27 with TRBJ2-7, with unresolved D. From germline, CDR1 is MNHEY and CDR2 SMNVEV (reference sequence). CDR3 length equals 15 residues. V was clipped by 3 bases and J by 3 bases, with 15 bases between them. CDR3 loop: CASSFRPSLFYEQYF. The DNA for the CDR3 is TGTGCCAGCAGTTTTCGCCCCTCACTTTTCTACGAGCAGTACTTC.

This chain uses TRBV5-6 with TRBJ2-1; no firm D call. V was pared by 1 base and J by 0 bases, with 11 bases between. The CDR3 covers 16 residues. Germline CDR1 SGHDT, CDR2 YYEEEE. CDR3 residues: CASSLSMGSSYNEQFF. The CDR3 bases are TGTGCCAGCAGCTTGTCAATGGGTAGCTCCTACAATGAGCAGTTCTTC.

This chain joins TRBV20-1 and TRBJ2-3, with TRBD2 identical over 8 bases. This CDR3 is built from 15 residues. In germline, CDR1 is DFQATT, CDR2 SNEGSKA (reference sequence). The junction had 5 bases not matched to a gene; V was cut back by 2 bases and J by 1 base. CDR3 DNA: TGCAGTGCTAGAAGACTAGCGACTCGCACAGATACGCAGTATTTT. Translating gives CSARRLATRTDTQYF.

The CDR3 DNA follows: TGTGCCAGCAGCACCCGGGACACTCAAGAGACCCAGTACTTC. Its protein product is CASSTRDTQETQYF. The chain employs TRBV5-4 and TRBJ2-5; TRBD1 is a possible D gene (6 bases). CDR1 is SGHNT and CDR2 is YYREEE in the germline V gene (reference sequence). V lost 4 bases, J lost 2 bases, and 12 bases lay in between. This CDR3 region has 14 residues.

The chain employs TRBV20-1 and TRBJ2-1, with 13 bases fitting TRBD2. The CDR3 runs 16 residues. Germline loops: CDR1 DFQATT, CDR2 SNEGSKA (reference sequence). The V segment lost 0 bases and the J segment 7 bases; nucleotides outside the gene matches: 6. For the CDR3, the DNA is TGCAGTGCTAGAGACCGGACTAGCGGGAGCAGGAATGAGCAGTTCTTC. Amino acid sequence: CSARDRTSGSRNEQFF.

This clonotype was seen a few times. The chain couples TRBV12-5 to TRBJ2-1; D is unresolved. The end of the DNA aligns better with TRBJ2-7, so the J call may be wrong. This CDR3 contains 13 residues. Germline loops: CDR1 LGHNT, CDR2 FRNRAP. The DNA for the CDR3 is TGTGCTAGTGGTTTTTACTCCTACAATGAGCAGTACTTC. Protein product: CASGFYSYNEQYF.

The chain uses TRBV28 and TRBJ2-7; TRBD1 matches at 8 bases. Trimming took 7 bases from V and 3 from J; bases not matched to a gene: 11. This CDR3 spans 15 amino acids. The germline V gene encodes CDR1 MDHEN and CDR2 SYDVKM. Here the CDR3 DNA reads TGTGCCAGCACCACCCCGGGACAGGCGATCTACGAGCAGTACTTC. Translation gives CASTTPGQAIYEQYF.

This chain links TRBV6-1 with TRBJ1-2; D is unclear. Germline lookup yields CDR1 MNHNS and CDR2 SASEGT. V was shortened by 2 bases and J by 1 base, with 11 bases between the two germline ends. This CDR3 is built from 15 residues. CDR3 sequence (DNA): TGTGCCAGCAGTGAATTAGTACTGCGTAACTATGGCTACACCTTC. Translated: CASSELVLRNYGYTF.

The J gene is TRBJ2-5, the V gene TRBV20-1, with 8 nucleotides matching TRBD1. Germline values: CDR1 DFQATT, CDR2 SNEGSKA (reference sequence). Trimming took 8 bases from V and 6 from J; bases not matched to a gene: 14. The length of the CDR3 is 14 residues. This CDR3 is CSQAQDRVAKTQYF. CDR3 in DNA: TGCAGTCAGGCCCAGGACAGGGTAGCGAAGACCCAGTACTTC.

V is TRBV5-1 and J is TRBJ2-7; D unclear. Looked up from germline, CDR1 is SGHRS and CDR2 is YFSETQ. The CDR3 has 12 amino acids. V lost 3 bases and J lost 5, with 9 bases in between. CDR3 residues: CASSSAFDEQYF. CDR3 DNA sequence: TGCGCCAGCAGCTCGGCCTTCGACGAGCAGTACTTC.

This CDR3 is CASSLRQAAQGDIQYF. The CDR3 region has the DNA TGCGCCAGCAGCTTAAGACAGGCAGCACAGGGGGACATTCAGTACTTC. V is TRBV5-1 and J is TRBJ2-4; TRBD1 matches 8 bases. With V trimmed by 2 bases and J by 8 bases, 12 bases remained unmatched. CDR3 length: 16 amino acids. CDR1 and CDR2 from the germline V gene are SGHRS and YFSETQ. Full variable domain (missing parts from reference TRBV5-1 and TRBJ2-4): KAGVTQTPRYLIKTRGQQVTLSCSPISGHRSVSWYQQTPGQGLQFLFEYFSETQRNKGNFPGRFSGRQFSNSRSEMNVSTLELGDSALYLCASSLRQAAQGDIQYFGAGTRLSVL.

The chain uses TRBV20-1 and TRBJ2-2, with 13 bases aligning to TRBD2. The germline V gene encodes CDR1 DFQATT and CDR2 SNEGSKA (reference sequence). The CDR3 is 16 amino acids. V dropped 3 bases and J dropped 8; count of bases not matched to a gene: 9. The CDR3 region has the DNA TGCAGTGCTAGGCGACTAGCGGGAGGTGGTCTGGGGGAGCTGTTTTTT. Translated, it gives CSARRLAGGGLGELFF.

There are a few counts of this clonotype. The CDR3 DNA reads TGCAGTGCTAGAAAAACGGCTTCTCAGTACTTC. Translation gives CSARKTASQYF. The chain employs TRBV20-1 and TRBJ2-4, with no clear D. The CDR3 consists of 11 residues. Germline CDR1 DFQATT, CDR2 SNEGSKA (reference sequence). The germline V and J ends were trimmed by 2 bases and 12 bases, with 11 bases remaining between them.

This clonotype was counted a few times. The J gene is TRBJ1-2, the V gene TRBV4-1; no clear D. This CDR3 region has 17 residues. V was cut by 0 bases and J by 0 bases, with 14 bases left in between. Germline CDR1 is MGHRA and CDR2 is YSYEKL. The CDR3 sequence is CASSQEEWYLPNYGYTF. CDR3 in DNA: TGCGCCAGCAGCCAAGAAGAGTGGTACTTACCTAACTATGGCTACACCTTC.

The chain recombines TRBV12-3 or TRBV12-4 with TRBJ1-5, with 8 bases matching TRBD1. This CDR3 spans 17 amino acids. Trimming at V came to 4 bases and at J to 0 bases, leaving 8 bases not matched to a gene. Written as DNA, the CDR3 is TGTGCCAGCAGTTCCCTGACCGGGACAGGTAGCAATCAGCCCCAGCATTTT. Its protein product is CASSSLTGTGSNQPQHF.

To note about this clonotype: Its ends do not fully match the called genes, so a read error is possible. CDR3 DNA sequence: TGCAGCGTTGAAGATTGGGCAGGGCCTATTGAAGCTCTCTTT. Translating gives CSVEDWAGPIEALF. This rearrangement joins TRBV29-1 to TRBJ1-1, with a weak D call TRBD1 (5 bases). The CDR3 is made up of 14 amino acids. In germline, CDR1 is SQVTM, CDR2 ANQGSEA.

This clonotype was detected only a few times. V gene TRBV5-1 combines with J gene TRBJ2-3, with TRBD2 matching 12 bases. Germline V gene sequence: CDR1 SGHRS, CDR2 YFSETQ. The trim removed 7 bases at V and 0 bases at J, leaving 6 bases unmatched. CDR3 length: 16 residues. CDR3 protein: CASHRLAGDSTDTQYF. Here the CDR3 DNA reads TGCGCCAGCCACAGACTAGCGGGAGACAGCACAGATACGCAGTATTTT.

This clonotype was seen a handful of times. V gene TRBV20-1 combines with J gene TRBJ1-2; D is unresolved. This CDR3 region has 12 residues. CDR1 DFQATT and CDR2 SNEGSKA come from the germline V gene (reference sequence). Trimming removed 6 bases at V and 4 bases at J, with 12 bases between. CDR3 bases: TGCAGTGCGGAGCTCCGGGGCTATGGCTACACCTTC. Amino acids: CSAELRGYGYTF.